This TCR beta chain was captured by sequencing in a study of control samples from healthy donors and cancer patients (TCRdb year 2020). The germline V gene gives CDR1 as SGHTA and CDR2 as FQGTGA. Trimming at the junction amounts to 0 bases on V and 0 bases on J, and the germline ends lie 8 bases apart. From its cysteine to its phenylalanine, the CDR3 spans 15 amino acids. Only the CDR3 DNA stays, 45 bases, in frame from base 1. Regarding this clone: It has no known antigen specificity. No quality values exist for individual bases; no much larger clone is one base distant.

The library was produced with the immunoSEQ multiplex PCR assay. TCRdb mirrors the immuneACCESS table, restricted to in-frame sequences. Some clones are absent from its copies; in checked studies, under half trace to an unresolved V gene, and the reason for the others is unknown. This sample lists about 100,000 clones; 70% to 90% were detected once. The ten largest clonotypes hold roughly 19% of the sample. The sequenced sample consisted of blood. The V and J genes are TRBV7-3 and TRBJ1-2; no confident D gene assignment can be made. This receptor was obtained from a man aged 30 to 39 in good health. The nucleotide sequence reads TGTGCCAGCAGCTTAACGGGATCCGCTAACTATGGCTACACCTTC. This translates into CASSLTGSANYGYTF.